The 5 T cell receptor beta chains reported below all come from one sample, sequenced in a study of beta chain features in type 1 diabetes. Sequencing targeted expressed TCRB transcripts, as all isolated RNA had been reverse transcribed. Clones were read by immunoSEQ multiplex PCR, and TCRdb kept only the in-frame ones, dropping some. The sample lists hundreds of thousands of clones, roughly a sixth occurring once. Sequenced sample: naive CD4+ T cells from blood. These receptor sequences come from a man aged 18 to 29 in good health.

In its sample, this clone was seen a few times. The V call is TRBV9, the J call TRBJ1-3; TRBD1 is a possible D gene (5 bases). Trimming cost V 1 base and J 0 bases, with 11 bases left between them. This CDR3 has 16 residues. Looked up from germline, CDR1 is SGDLS and CDR2 is YYNGEE. CDR3 protein: CASSVLGANSGNTIYF. The CDR3 DNA is TGTGCCAGCAGCGTACTCGGGGCCAACTCTGGAAACACCATATATTTT.

The table lists this clone with a few counts. The gene calls are TRBV4-3 and TRBJ1-2; D remains unclear. Germline V gives CDR1 LGHNA, CDR2 YSLEER. The CDR3 contains 15 residues. Trimming took off 2 bases at V and 1 base at J, with 11 bases between the two ends. The DNA for the CDR3 is TGCGCCAGCAGCCAATTCAAGGGAATTAACTATGGCTACACCTTC. Protein product: CASSQFKGINYGYTF.

The rearrangement links TRBV7-2 to TRBJ1-4; TRBD1 matches at 10 bases. The CDR3 spans 14 residues. Per germline, CDR1 SGHTA and CDR2 FQGNSA. J was trimmed by 8 bases and V by 5 bases; bases with no gene match: 5. The CDR3, as DNA: TGTGCCAGCAGCCTGACAGGGGGCAGGGAAAAACTGTTTTTT. Translated, it gives CASSLTGGREKLFF.

The chain recombines TRBV4-1 with TRBJ2-7, with D tentatively TRBD1 or TRBD2 (7 bases each). Trimming removed 1 base at V and 3 bases at J, with 10 bases between. The CDR3 loop spans 14 amino acids. CDR1 MGHRA and CDR2 YSYEKL come from the germline V gene. This chain's CDR3 is CASSQVRGGYEQYF. The CDR3 DNA reads as TGCGCCAGCAGCCAAGTCAGGGGGGGCTACGAGCAGTACTTC.

The chain links TRBV28 to TRBJ2-7, with 8 bases lining up with TRBD2. CDR3 length equals 16 residues. Germline trimming cut 5 bases from V and 0 bases from J; bases unmatched to any gene: 9. In germline, CDR1 is MDHEN, CDR2 SYDVKM. In nucleotides, the CDR3 is TGTGCCAGCAGTGAGTTAGCGGGATCGATCTCCTACGAGCAGTACTTC. Its translation: CASSELAGSISYEQYF.